This T cell receptor beta chain emerged from a study of blood T cell repertoires in COVID-19. The CDR3 totals 13 residues. The V end lost 4 bases, the J end lost 1 base, and 5 bases lay between the germline ends. The germline V gene encodes CDR1 LGHNA and CDR2 YSLEER. Profiling relied on immunoSEQ multiplex PCR, and the TCRdb table lists in-frame clones only, not all of them. The sample consists of 250,000 to 300,000 clones, roughly 90% of them appearing once. The sample consisted of PBMCs or T cells enriched from blood (not recorded which). The receptor's source is a woman aged 40 to 50 who had recovered from COVID-19. The rearrangement joins TRBV4-3 to TRBJ1-3; no firm D call. CDR3 nucleotides: TGCGCCAGCAGCCCCGAGTCTGGAAACACCATATATTTT. It encodes CASSPESGNTIYF.